The text below deals with one TCR beta chain. This entry comes from a study of blood T cell repertoires in COVID-19. Study as a whole: PBMCs, B-cell-depleted T cells, or T cells were the source of the cDNA or gDNA that made up the material.

The germline gives CDR1 MDHEN, CDR2 SYDVKM. The CDR3 spans 20 residues. V was clipped by 4 bases and J by 4 bases; unmatched bases: 22. TCRdb keeps only in-frame clones here, not all; method: immunoSEQ multiplex PCR. The data show a few hundred thousand clones, 89% seen once. The chain combines TRBV28 with TRBJ2-3, with 8 bases that match TRBD2. This clonotype was obtained from a man aged 40-50 years with acute or convalescent COVID-19. Sequenced: peripheral blood. CDR3 loop: CASSSPSRGGVVGHPDTQYF. CDR3 nucleotides: TGTGCCAGCAGTTCCCCTAGTCGGGGGGGCGTTGTGGGGCACCCAGATACGCAGTATTTT.